The T cell receptor (beta chain) under discussion was sequenced for a study of blood T cell repertoires in COVID-19. For the study at large: In each case, the material was cDNA or gDNA derived from T cells, B-cell-depleted T cells, or PBMCs.

Repertoires were generated with immunoSEQ multiplex PCR, while TCRdb's copy carries only in-frame clones and drops some. The data contain roughly 200,000 clones, 85% to 90% of them singletons. Sequencing used peripheral blood. The TCR comes from a woman in her fifties or sixties with acute or convalescent COVID-19.

CDR3 coding DNA: TGTGCCAGTAGTATACGAGCGGGAGGCCTCCAAGAGACCCAGTACTTC. Protein sequence: CASSIRAGGLQETQYF. The rearrangement links TRBV19 to TRBJ2-5, with TRBD2 identical over 9 bases. Germline V gives CDR1 LNHDA, CDR2 SQIVND (reference sequence). Losses at the gene ends were 2 bases for V and 1 base for J; bases not matched to a gene: 5. The CDR3 contains 16 residues. The variable domain in full, with the rest retrieved from reference TRBV19 and TRBJ2-5, is DGGITQSPKYLFRKEGQNVTLSCEQNLNHDAMYWYRQDPGQGLRLIYYSQIVNDFQKGDIAEGYSVSREKKESFPLTVTSAQKNPTAFYLCASSIRAGGLQETQYFGPGTRLLVL.